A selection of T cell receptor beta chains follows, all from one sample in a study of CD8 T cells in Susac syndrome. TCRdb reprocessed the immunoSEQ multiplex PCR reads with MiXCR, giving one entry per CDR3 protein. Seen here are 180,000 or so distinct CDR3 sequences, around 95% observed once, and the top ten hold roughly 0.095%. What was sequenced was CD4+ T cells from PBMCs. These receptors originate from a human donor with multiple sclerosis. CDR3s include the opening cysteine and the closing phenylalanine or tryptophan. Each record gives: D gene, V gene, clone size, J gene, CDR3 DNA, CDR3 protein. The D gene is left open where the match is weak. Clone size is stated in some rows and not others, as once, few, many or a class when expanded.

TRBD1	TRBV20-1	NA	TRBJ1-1	TGCAGTGCGCTGGGGACAGTCTTGACTGAAGCTTTCTTT	CSALGTVLTEAFF
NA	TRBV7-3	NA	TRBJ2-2	TGTGCCAGCAGCTTATGGAACACCGGGGAGCTGTTTTTT	CASSLWNTGELFF
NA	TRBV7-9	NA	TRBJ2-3	TGTGCCAGCACCATCAGTCCAGCAGATACGCAGTATTTT	CASTISPADTQYF
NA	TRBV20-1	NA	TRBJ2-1	TGCAGTGCCCCTCGGGGGTTTGGGGATGAGCAGTTCTTC	CSAPRGFGDEQFF
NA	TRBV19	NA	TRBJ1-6	TGTGCCAGTAGGCCAGGACCTAATGGATCACCCCTCCACTTT	CASRPGPNGSPLHF
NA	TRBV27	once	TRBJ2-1	TGTGCCAGCAGTCCCGACCAGGGGGGCCGGCAGTTCTTC	CASSPDQGGRQFF
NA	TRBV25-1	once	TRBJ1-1	TGTGCCAGCAGTGCGCCTGATAGGGGCTTGGACACTGAAGCTTTCTTT	CASSAPDRGLDTEAFF
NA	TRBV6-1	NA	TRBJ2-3	TGTGCCAGCAGCCACAACCGGTGGGTTGGCACAGATACGCAGTATTTT	CASSHNRWVGTDTQYF
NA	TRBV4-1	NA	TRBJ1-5	TGCGCCAGCAGCCAAGTGGGAGATCAGCCCCAGCATTTT	CASSQVGDQPQHF
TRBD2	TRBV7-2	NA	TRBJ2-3	TGTGCCAGCACCCTAGGGCCAGCGGGGGGGCCAGATACGCAGTATTTT	CASTLGPAGGPDTQYF
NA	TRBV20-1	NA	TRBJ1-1	TGCAGTGCTAGAAGTGTAACGGCGATTGAAGCTTTCTTT	CSARSVTAIEAFF
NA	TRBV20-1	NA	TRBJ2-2	TGCAGTGCTAGAGATCATCGGGGTACGGTGGGGGAGCTGTTTTTT	CSARDHRGTVGELFF
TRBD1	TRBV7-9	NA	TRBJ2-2	TGTGCCAGCAGCCGTAGACAGGGCCCCGGGGAGCTGTTTTTT	CASSRRQGPGELFF
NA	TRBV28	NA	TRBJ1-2	TGTGCCAGCAGCGGGACACGGAACTATGGCTACACCTTC	CASSGTRNYGYTF
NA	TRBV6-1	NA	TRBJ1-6	TGTGCCAGCAGCACCGGTGCCCGTCACTATAATTCACCCCTCCACTTT	CASSTGARHYNSPLHF
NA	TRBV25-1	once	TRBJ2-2	TGTGCCAGTAGGGGGGCAGGGAACACCGGGGAGCTGTTTTTT	CASRGAGNTGELFF
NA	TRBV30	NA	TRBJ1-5	TGTGCCTGGTCGGTAGGGGGGGGCAATCAGCCCCAGCATTTT	CAWSVGGGNQPQHF
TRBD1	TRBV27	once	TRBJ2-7	TGTGCCAGCAGCTTGACAGGGGAGTCCTACGAGCAGTACTTC	CASSLTGESYEQYF
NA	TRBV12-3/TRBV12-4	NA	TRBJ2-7	TGTGCCAGCAGTTTTGGTGGCTCCTACGAGCAGTACTTC	CASSFGGSYEQYF
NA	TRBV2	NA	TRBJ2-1	TGTGCCAGCAGCCAGGACACCTACAATGAGCAGTTCTTC	CASSQDTYNEQFF
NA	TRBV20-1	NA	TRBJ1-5	TGCAGTGCTGGGGGCTATAGCAATCAGCCCCAGCATTTT	CSAGGYSNQPQHF